Following are 16 T cell receptor beta chains from one sample sequenced in a study of blood T cell repertoires in COVID-19. Produced via immunoSEQ multiplex PCR; TCRdb's table is partial and in-frame only. The data show fewer than 300,000 clones, with 85% seen just once and about 2.3% held by the top ten. The source material was PBMCs or T cells enriched from blood (not recorded which). The receptors stem from a woman aged 50 to 65 who had recovered from COVID-19.

The chain carries TRBV5-6 and TRBJ2-1, with 9 bases lining up with TRBD1. Germline CDR1 SGHDT, CDR2 YYEEEE. The V gene end was trimmed by 1 base and the J gene end by 8 bases; junction bases not matched to a gene: 16. This CDR3 is built from 18 residues. The CDR3 DNA is TGTGCCAGCAGCTTGTTTTTGGTTTTGGGACAGGGTAGTGATGAGCAGTTCTTC. This encodes CASSLFLVLGQGSDEQFF.

The gene calls are TRBV2 and TRBJ2-2; no definite D call. There are 13 residues in the CDR3. Germline-derived CDR1 and CDR2 are SNHLY and FYNNEI. V lost 9 bases and J lost 5, with 13 bases in between. The CDR3 protein is CASPTLGTGELFF. The CDR3 coding sequence is TGTGCCAGTCCGACCCTAGGTACCGGGGAGCTGTTTTTT.

The gene calls are TRBV28 and TRBJ2-7; 7 positions agree with TRBD1. CDR3 length: 15 residues. V lost 1 base, J lost 2 bases, and 5 bases stayed unmatched. Looked up from germline, CDR1 is MDHEN and CDR2 is SYDVKM. The DNA for the CDR3 is TGTGCCAGCAGTTTATCGGGACAGTTCCCCTACGAGCAGTACTTC. Its protein product is CASSLSGQFPYEQYF.

This clone was seen just once. The J gene is TRBJ2-2, the V gene TRBV5-1; 16 bases are shared with TRBD2. V trimming: 4 bases; J trimming: 4 bases; junction bases outside the gene matches: 13. This CDR3 spans 20 amino acids. Germline CDR1 is SGHRS and CDR2 is YFSETQ. CDR3 coding DNA: TGCGCCAGCAGCGGAAACCCGGGACTAGCGGGGGGGCCTCTCACCGGGGAGCTGTTTTTT. It translates to CASSGNPGLAGGPLTGELFF.

This chain uses TRBV3-1 (or the pseudogene TRBV3-2) with TRBJ1-2; no reliable D call. CDR3 length equals 15 residues. The germline V gene encodes CDR1 LGHDT and CDR2 YNNKEL (reference sequence). The V end lost 0 bases, the J end lost 2 bases, and 10 bases lay between the germline ends. CDR3 sequence reads: CASSQEGRPNYGYTF. For the CDR3, the DNA is TGTGCCAGCAGCCAAGAAGGCAGGCCGAACTATGGCTACACCTTC.

V and J are TRBV27 and TRBJ2-7, with a tentative D call TRBD1 (6 bases). Trimming stripped 5 bases from V and 0 bases from J, with 14 bases between. From germline, CDR1 is MNHEY and CDR2 SMNVEV (reference sequence). The CDR3 is 15 amino acids. In DNA form, the CDR3 reads TGTGCCAGCAGTACCCGACAGGTTAACTCCTACGAGCAGTACTTC. Protein sequence: CASSTRQVNSYEQYF.

V usage is TRBV7-2 and J usage is TRBJ1-5, with a weak D call TRBD1 (6 bases). V lost 5 bases to trimming and J lost 2 bases, with 19 bases between them. Germline assignment: CDR1 SGHTA and CDR2 FQGNSA. There are 17 residues in the CDR3. The DNA for the CDR3 is TGTGCCAGCAGCAAAGATCCGGGACAAGGGGGCAATCAGCCCCAGCATTTT. Its protein product is CASSKDPGQGGNQPQHF.

V usage is TRBV7-8 and J usage is TRBJ2-7, with D maybe TRBD1 (6 bases). The length of the CDR3 is 13 residues. Trimming removed 5 bases from V and 4 bases from J, with 12 bases in between. Germline CDR1 SGHVS, CDR2 FQNEAQ. The CDR3 loop is CASSPGVGYEQYF. The CDR3 DNA reads as TGTGCCAGCAGCCCAGGGGTGGGGTACGAGCAGTACTTC.

The table lists this clone with a count of one. The chain combines TRBV9 with TRBJ1-3, with no clear D. Germline V lookup: CDR1 SGDLS, CDR2 YYNGEE. V dropped 0 bases and J dropped 1 base, with 8 bases sitting between them. The CDR3 sequence is 15 residues long. CDR3 region: CASSVDPRSGNTIYF. CDR3 sequence (DNA): TGTGCCAGCAGCGTAGACCCGAGATCTGGAAACACCATATATTTT. Full variable domain (remainder filled in from reference TRBV9 and TRBJ1-3): DSGVTQTPKHLITATGQRVTLRCSPRSGDLSVYWYQQSLDQGLQFLIQYYNGEERAKGNILERFSAQQFPDLHSELNLSSLELGDSALYFCASSVDPRSGNTIYFGEGSWLTVV.

This chain uses TRBV4-1 with TRBJ2-7; D is perhaps TRBD1 (5 bases). The ends were cut back, 1 base at V and 4 bases at J, with 8 bases in the middle. The CDR3 contains 13 residues. The germline V gene has CDR1 MGHRA and CDR2 YSYEKL. The CDR3 region is CASSQGQTYEQYF. The CDR3, as DNA: TGCGCCAGCAGCCAAGGACAGACATACGAGCAGTACTTC.

The chain uses TRBV28 and TRBJ1-2; perhaps TRBD1 as D (5 bases). This CDR3 is built from 14 residues. V shed 6 bases and J shed 4 bases, with 15 bases lying between them. Germline-derived CDR1 and CDR2 are MDHEN and SYDVKM. The CDR3, as DNA: TGTGCCAGCAGGGTGGGGGAGGGAATCTATGGCTACACCTTC. Protein: CASRVGEGIYGYTF.

CDR3 region: CASSLLQGDGYTF. Written as DNA, the CDR3 is TGTGCCAGCAGTTTACTACAGGGAGACGGCTACACCTTC. The chain links TRBV3-1 (or the pseudogene TRBV3-2) to TRBJ1-2; TRBD1 is a possible D gene (6 bases). The V gene's germline CDR1 is LGHDT and CDR2 YNNKEL (reference sequence). Trimming pared 6 bases from V and 8 bases from J, leaving 16 bases between. The CDR3 runs 13 residues.

The rearrangement uses TRBV5-4 and TRBJ2-7; D is perhaps TRBD2 (5 bases). The CDR3 has 15 amino acids. V dropped 1 base and J dropped 7 bases, with 18 bases sitting between them. The germline V gene has CDR1 SGHNT and CDR2 YYREEE (reference sequence). CDR3 in DNA: TGTGCCAGCAGCTTGTTGACGGGATCGTACGAAGAGCAGTACTTC. Translation gives CASSLLTGSYEEQYF.

V gene TRBV5-1 combines with J gene TRBJ1-2, with TRBD1 as a possible D gene (6 bases). The CDR3 is made up of 13 amino acids. Trimming took off 4 bases at V and 4 bases at J, with 11 bases between the two ends. Germline V CDR1 and CDR2: SGHRS, YFSETQ. CDR3 sequence reads: CASSQDRAYGYTF. CDR3 DNA sequence: TGCGCCAGCAGCCAGGACAGAGCCTATGGCTACACCTTC.

The V and J genes are TRBV5-1 and TRBJ2-5; a weak D match, TRBD2 (6 bases). The CDR3 runs to 15 residues. V gave up 3 bases and J gave up 5 bases, with 17 bases separating them. Germline V lookup: CDR1 SGHRS, CDR2 YFSETQ. The CDR3 region is CASSSPRQGGETQYF. CDR3 nucleotides: TGCGCCAGCAGCTCCCCCCGTCAAGGAGGGGAGACCCAGTACTTC.

This clone has a single count. V is TRBV5-1 and J is TRBJ2-1, with 7 bases lining up with TRBD1. Trimming at V came to 4 bases and at J to 4 bases, leaving 5 bases not matched to a gene. This CDR3 region has 14 residues. Germline V gene sequence: CDR1 SGHRS, CDR2 YFSETQ. The CDR3 spells CASSQGTVYNEQFF. The CDR3 DNA reads TGCGCCAGCAGCCAAGGGACAGTGTACAATGAGCAGTTCTTC.